Sequencing of this T cell receptor (beta chain) was carried out in a study of neurological immune-mediated disorders. TCRdb reprocessed the 5' RACE reads via MiXCR and lists one record per CDR3 protein. The table lists about 21,000 distinct CDR3 sequences, around 6.2% of them singletons. This CDR3 spans 16 amino acids. The junction had 9 bases not matched to a gene; V was cut back by 4 bases and J by 3 bases. This clonotype was counted ten times or more. The sorted libraries started from some 970,000 CD4+ or CD8+ T cells. The source material was CD8+ T cells from blood. The chain recombines TRBV12-3 or TRBV12-4 with TRBJ2-5, with TRBD1 identical over 9 bases. The sequence came from a man aged 18 to 35 in good health. The CDR3 protein is CASSYATGQGEETQYF. CDR3 nucleotide sequence: TGTGCCAGCAGTTATGCTACGGGACAGGGAGAAGAGACCCAGTACTTC.